These 26 T cell receptor beta chains were all obtained from the same sample, sequenced in a study of monozygotic twins with inflammatory bowel disease. TCRdb re-analyzed the 5' RACE reads; it lists each CDR3 protein once, without DNA. Its clone listing holds more than 85,000 distinct CDR3 sequences. The material sequenced was blood. The receptors derive from a human donor with ulcerative colitis or Crohn's disease, or a healthy co-twin of an affected twin (not recorded which).

CDR3 in amino acids: CASSGQHSYEQYF. This chain connects TRBV7-9 to TRBJ2-7. The CDR3 is 13 residues long. Germline V gene sequence: CDR1 SEHNR, CDR2 FQNEAQ (reference sequence).

V usage is TRBV20-1 and J usage is TRBJ1-1; without DNA, the TCRdb call of TRBD1 cannot be checked. Germline V CDR1 and CDR2: DFQATT, SNEGSKA (reference sequence). The CDR3 is 15 residues long. CDR3 protein: CSARDGRGGYTEAFF.

The chain has TRBV11-2 and TRBJ1-2; TCRdb's D call of TRBD1 is untestable without DNA. Germline assignment: CDR1 SGHAT and CDR2 FQNNGV. The CDR3 loop spans 17 amino acids. This CDR3 is CASSSSGSGGAYYGYTF.

The rearrangement uses TRBV9 and TRBJ2-1; TCRdb outputs TRBD1, but without DNA this stays unchecked. Germline V gene data show CDR1 as SGDLS and CDR2 as YYNGEE. The CDR3 is 14 amino acids. This CDR3 is CASSADRGWHEQFF.

The chain carries TRBV10-3 and TRBJ1-1; TCRdb's D gene call, TRBD1, goes unchecked for lack of DNA. The CDR3 spans 12 residues. CDR1 ENHRY and CDR2 SYGVKD come from the germline V gene. This CDR3 reads CAISAGGIEAFF.

This rearrangement joins TRBV20-1 to TRBJ1-1; with no DNA, the TCRdb D assignment of TRBD1 cannot be verified. CDR1 and CDR2 from the germline V gene are DFQATT and SNEGSKA (reference sequence). The CDR3 is made up of 12 amino acids. The CDR3 is CSAREDSPEAFF.

The V call is TRBV14, the J call TRBJ2-1; TCRdb names TRBD1, which stays unverified in the absence of DNA. The CDR3 has 14 residues. Germline V gene data show CDR1 as SGHDN and CDR2 as FVKESK. CDR3 in amino acids: CASSPRDRYNEQFF.

The V call is TRBV9, the J call TRBJ1-1; TCRdb's D call of TRBD1 is untestable without DNA. The CDR3 contains 13 residues. Germline V gene sequence: CDR1 SGDLS, CDR2 YYNGEE. The chain's CDR3 is CASSVGADTEAFF.

V gene TRBV28 combines with J gene TRBJ2-5. The CDR3 is made up of 15 amino acids. Germline V gene data show CDR1 as MDHEN and CDR2 as SYDVKM. CDR3 in amino acids: CASSLLGTKQETQYF.

The CDR3 is CSAPATGDEGPGANVLTF. The V and J genes are TRBV20-1 and TRBJ2-6; TCRdb picks TRBD1, but there is no DNA to check that call. The CDR3 runs to 18 residues. CDR1 and CDR2 from the germline V gene are DFQATT and SNEGSKA (reference sequence).

The chain combines TRBV11-1 with TRBJ1-1. The CDR3 runs 14 residues. Germline V gene data show CDR1 as SGHAT and CDR2 as FQDESV (reference sequence). This CDR3 reads CASSFGIMNTEAFF.

The rearrangement joins TRBV5-1 to TRBJ1-5. Per the germline V gene, CDR1 is SGHRS and CDR2 is YFSETQ. The CDR3 totals 16 residues. Here the CDR3 reads CASSLGVGGGNQPQHF.

The chain's CDR3 is CASSSGVEFNEQFF. The chain couples TRBV27 to TRBJ2-1; TCRdb gives TRBD1 as the D gene, but with no DNA this cannot be confirmed. Germline lookup yields CDR1 MNHEY and CDR2 SMNVEV (reference sequence). There are 14 residues in the CDR3.

The chain is built from TRBV20-1 and TRBJ2-2; the D call from TCRdb, TRBD2, cannot be confirmed without DNA. The germline CDR1 and CDR2 sequences are DFQATT and SNEGSKA (reference sequence). CDR3 length: 16 amino acids. The CDR3 spells CSARFGSGTNTGELFF.

The chain employs TRBV7-2 and TRBJ1-2; the D call from TCRdb, TRBD1, cannot be confirmed without DNA. The CDR3 loop spans 15 amino acids. Germline lookup yields CDR1 SGHTA and CDR2 FQGNSA. CDR3 protein: CASSLGQGADYGYTF.

V and J are TRBV24-1 and TRBJ1-1; TCRdb reports TRBD1, a call that lacks DNA to check it against. CDR3 size: 13 residues. Germline CDR1 reads KGHDR; CDR2 reads SFDVKD. CDR3: CATSDSGTAEAFF.

The chain recombines TRBV11-2 with TRBJ1-5. Germline lookup yields CDR1 SGHAT and CDR2 FQNNGV. The CDR3 totals 18 residues. Here the CDR3 reads CASSLDNTGRDSNQPQHF.

The J gene is TRBJ2-1, the V gene TRBV7-2; the TCRdb D gene call, TRBD2, has no DNA to confirm it. The CDR3 loop spans 16 amino acids. Germline CDR1 and CDR2: SGHTA and FQGNSA. The CDR3 is CASRLRTSGSYNEQFF.

The genes are TRBV3-1 and TRBJ2-7; lacking DNA, the TRBD2 call made by TCRdb goes unchecked. This CDR3 comprises 14 residues. CDR1 and CDR2 from the germline V gene are LGHDT and YNNKEL (reference sequence). This CDR3 reads CASSQEGLGGEQYF.

The CDR3: CASSQDQTGELFF. The chain links TRBV3-1 to TRBJ2-2. The germline CDR1 and CDR2 sequences are LGHDT and YNNKEL (reference sequence). CDR3 size: 13 residues.

This chain joins TRBV18 and TRBJ1-6; the TCRdb call, TRBD1, lacks DNA for checking. CDR1 KGHSH and CDR2 LQKENI come from the germline V gene. The CDR3 is made up of 16 amino acids. The chain's CDR3 is CASSRDRPGQMSPLHF.

This chain uses TRBV30 with TRBJ2-1; lacking DNA, the TRBD2 call made by TCRdb goes unchecked. Per germline, CDR1 GTSNPN and CDR2 SVGIG (reference sequence). CDR3 length: 17 amino acids. This CDR3 is CAWIRISGPREDNEQFF.

V is TRBV25-1 and J is TRBJ2-1. This CDR3 spans 14 amino acids. From germline, CDR1 is MGHDK and CDR2 SYGVNS. CDR3 region: CASSHTTALDEQFF.

The V gene is TRBV29-1, the J gene TRBJ1-1; there is no DNA to check the TCRdb D call of TRBD1. Germline CDR1 and CDR2: SQVTM and ANQGSEA. This CDR3 spans 16 amino acids. The CDR3 sequence: CSVEGIRGRAVTEAFF.

This chain links TRBV4-1 with TRBJ2-7. The CDR3 loop spans 11 amino acids. The V gene's germline CDR1 is MGHRA and CDR2 YSYEKL. This CDR3 is CASSQVGEQYF.

The genes are TRBV7-3 and TRBJ2-1; the TRBD1 assignment by TCRdb is unverifiable without DNA. The germline V gene has CDR1 SGHTA and CDR2 FQGTGA. The CDR3 extends over 15 amino acids. The CDR3 loop is CASSLNFVAGDEQFF.